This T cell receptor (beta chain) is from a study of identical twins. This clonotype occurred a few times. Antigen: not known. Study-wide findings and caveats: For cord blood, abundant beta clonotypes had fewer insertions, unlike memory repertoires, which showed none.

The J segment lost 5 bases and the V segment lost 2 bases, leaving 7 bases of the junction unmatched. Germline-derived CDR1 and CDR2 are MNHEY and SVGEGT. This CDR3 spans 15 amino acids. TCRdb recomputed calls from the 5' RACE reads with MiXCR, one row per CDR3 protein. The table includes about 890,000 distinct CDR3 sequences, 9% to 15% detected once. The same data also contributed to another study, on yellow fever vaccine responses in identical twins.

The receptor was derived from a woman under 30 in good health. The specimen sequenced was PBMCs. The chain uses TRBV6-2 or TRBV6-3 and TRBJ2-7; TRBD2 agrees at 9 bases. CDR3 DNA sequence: TGTGCCAGCAGTTACGAAGCGGGAGGATTCCACGAGCAGTACTTC. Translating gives CASSYEAGGFHEQYF.